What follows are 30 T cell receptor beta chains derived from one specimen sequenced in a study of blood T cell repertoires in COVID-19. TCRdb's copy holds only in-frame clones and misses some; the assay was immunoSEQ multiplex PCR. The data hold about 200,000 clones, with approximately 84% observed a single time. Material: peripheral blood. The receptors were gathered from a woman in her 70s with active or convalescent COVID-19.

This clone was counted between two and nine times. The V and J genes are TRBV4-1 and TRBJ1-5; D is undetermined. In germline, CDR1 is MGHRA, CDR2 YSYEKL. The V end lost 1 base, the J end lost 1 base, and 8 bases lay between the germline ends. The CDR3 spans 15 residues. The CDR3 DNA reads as TGCGCCAGCAGCCAAGTTCAGGCGAGCAATCAGCCCCAGCATTTT. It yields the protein CASSQVQASNQPQHF.

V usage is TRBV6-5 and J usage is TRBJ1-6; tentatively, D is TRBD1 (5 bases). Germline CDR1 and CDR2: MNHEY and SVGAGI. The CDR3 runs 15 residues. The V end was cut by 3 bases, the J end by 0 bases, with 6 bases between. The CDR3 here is CASSYDSSYNSPLHF. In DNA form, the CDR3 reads TGTGCCAGCAGTTATGACAGCTCCTATAATTCACCCCTCCACTTT.

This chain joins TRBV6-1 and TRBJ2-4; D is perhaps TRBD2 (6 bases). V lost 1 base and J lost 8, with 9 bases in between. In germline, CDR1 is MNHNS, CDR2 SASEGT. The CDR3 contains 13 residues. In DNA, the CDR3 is TGTGCCAGCAGTGAAGTGGAGGGGTACATTCAGTACTTC. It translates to CASSEVEGYIQYF.

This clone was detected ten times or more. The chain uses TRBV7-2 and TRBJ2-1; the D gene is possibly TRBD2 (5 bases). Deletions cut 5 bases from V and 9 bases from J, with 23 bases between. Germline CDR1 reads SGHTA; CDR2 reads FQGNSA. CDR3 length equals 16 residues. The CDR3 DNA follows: TGTGCCAGCAGCCCTCCCTGGGCTAGCATTGCAGGTGAGCAGTTCTTC. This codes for CASSPPWASIAGEQFF.

The CDR3 region has the DNA TGTGCCAGCTCAGGCGGAAATGCGAACACCGGGGAGCTGTTTTTT. Translation gives CASSGGNANTGELFF. V is TRBV18 and J is TRBJ2-2; D unclear. The V and J ends lost 5 bases and 0 bases respectively, with 10 bases between them. Germline V gives CDR1 KGHSH, CDR2 LQKENI. This CDR3 has 15 residues.

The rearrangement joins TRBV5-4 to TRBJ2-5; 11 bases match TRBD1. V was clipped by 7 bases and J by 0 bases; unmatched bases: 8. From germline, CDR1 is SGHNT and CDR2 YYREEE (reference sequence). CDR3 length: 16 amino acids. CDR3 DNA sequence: TGTGCCAGCGAGGACAGGGGGCTAATCTACCAAGAGACCCAGTACTTC. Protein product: CASEDRGLIYQETQYF.

The CDR3 DNA follows: TGTGCCAGCAGTGTTTGGACAGGGGAGGGCAATCAGCCCCAGCATTTT. Protein: CASSVWTGEGNQPQHF. The chain joins TRBV6-1 to TRBJ1-5, with 9 bases aligning to TRBD1. CDR1 and CDR2 from the germline V gene are MNHNS and SASEGT. The junction had 6 bases not matched to a gene; V was cut back by 4 bases and J by 2 bases. The CDR3 is 16 amino acids.

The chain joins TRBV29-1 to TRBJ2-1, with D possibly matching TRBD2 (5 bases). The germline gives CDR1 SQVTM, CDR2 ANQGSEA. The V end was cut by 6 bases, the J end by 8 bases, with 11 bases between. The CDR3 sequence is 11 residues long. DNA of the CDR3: TGCAGCGTGAGGGTAGCCGATGAGCAGTTCTTC. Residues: CSVRVADEQFF.

CDR3 sequence reads: CASSTTGIQETQYF. Written as DNA, the CDR3 is TGTGCCAGTAGTACGACAGGGATCCAAGAGACCCAGTACTTC. V gene TRBV19 combines with J gene TRBJ2-5; 7 bases match TRBD1. Losses at the gene ends were 4 bases for V and 1 base for J; bases not matched to a gene: 3. CDR1 and CDR2 (germline): LNHDA, SQIVND (reference sequence). This CDR3 spans 14 amino acids.

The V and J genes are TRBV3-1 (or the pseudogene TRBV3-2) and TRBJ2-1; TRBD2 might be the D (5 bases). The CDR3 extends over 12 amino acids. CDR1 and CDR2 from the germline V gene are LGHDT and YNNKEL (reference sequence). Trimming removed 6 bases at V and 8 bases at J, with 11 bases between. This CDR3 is CASSRTEDEQFF. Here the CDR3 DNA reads TGTGCCAGCAGTCGGACTGAGGATGAGCAGTTCTTC.

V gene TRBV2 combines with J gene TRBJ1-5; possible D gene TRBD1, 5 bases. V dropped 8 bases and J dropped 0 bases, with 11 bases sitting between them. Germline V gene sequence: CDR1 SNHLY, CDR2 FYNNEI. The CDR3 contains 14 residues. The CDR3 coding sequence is TGTGCCAGCCGACAGTCAAATAGCAATCAGCCCCAGCATTTT. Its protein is CASRQSNSNQPQHF.

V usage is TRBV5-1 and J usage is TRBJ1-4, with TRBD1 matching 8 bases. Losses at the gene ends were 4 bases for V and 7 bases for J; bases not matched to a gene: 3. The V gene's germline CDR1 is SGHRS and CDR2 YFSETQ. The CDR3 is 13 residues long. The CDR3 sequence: CASSRDRGEKLFF. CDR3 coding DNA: TGCGCCAGCAGCCGTGACAGGGGTGAAAAACTGTTTTTT.

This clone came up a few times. CDR3: CASTPGQGPPAVRQPQHF. In DNA, the CDR3 is TGTGCCAGCACCCCGGGACAGGGACCCCCGGCGGTACGGCAGCCCCAGCATTTT. The chain is built from TRBV7-7 and TRBJ1-5; 9 nucleotides align to TRBD1. The germline V gene has CDR1 SSHAT and CDR2 FNYEAQ (reference sequence). V lost 7 bases and J lost 7; bases outside the gene matches: 20. The CDR3 has 18 residues.

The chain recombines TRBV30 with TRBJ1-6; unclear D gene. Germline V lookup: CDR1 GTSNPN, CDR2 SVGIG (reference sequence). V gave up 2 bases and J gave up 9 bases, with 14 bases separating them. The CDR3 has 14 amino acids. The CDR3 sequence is CAWSKGQAGSPLHF. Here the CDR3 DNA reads TGTGCCTGGAGTAAGGGCCAGGCGGGTTCACCCCTCCACTTT.

The CDR3 sequence is CASSCRDRGFPKPRYGYTF. CDR3 nucleotides: TGTGCCAGCAGCTGTCGGGACAGGGGTTTTCCCAAACCGCGATATGGCTACACCTTC. The rearrangement uses TRBV21-1 and TRBJ1-2; the table gives TRBD1 as D, unverified against the DNA. TRBV21-1 is flagged as a pseudogene. The CDR3 totals 19 residues.

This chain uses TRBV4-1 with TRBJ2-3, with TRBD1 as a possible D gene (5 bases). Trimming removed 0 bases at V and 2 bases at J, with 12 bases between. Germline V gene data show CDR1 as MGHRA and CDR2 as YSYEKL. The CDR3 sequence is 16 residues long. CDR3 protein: CASSQDQGVNTDTQYF. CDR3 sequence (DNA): TGCGCCAGCAGCCAAGATCAGGGCGTTAACACAGATACGCAGTATTTT.

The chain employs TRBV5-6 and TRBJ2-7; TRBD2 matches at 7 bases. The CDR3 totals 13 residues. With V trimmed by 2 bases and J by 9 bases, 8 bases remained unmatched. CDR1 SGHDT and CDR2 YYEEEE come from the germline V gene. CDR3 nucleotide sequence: TGTGCCAGCAGCTTTGGGGCGGGAGAGCGGCAGTACTTC. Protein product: CASSFGAGERQYF.

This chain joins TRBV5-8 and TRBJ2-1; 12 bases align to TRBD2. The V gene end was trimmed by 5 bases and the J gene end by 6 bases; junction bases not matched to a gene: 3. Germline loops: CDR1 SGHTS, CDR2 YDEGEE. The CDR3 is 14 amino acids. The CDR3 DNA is TGTGCCAGCAGGAGGACTAGCGGGGTCAATGAGCAGTTCTTC. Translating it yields CASRRTSGVNEQFF.

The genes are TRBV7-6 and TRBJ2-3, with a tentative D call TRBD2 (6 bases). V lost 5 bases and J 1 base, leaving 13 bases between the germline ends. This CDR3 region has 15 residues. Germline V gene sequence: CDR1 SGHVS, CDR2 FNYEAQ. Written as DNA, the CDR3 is TGTGCCAGCAGCCCCCGGCCGGGAGGCACAGATACGCAGTATTTT. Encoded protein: CASSPRPGGTDTQYF.

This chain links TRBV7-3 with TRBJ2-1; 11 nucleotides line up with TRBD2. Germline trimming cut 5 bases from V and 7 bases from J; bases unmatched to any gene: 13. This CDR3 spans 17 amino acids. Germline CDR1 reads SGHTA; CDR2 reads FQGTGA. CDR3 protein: CASSNRLAGSPGNEQFF. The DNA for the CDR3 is TGTGCCAGCAGCAACAGACTAGCGGGGAGTCCTGGGAATGAGCAGTTCTTC.

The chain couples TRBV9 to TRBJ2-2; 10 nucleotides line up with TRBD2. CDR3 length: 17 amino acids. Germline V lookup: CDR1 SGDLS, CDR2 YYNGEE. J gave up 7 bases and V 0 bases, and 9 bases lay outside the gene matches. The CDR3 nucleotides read TGTGCCAGCAGCGTAGCTGGAGCGGGAGGGCCAATCGGGGAGCTGTTTTTT. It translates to CASSVAGAGGPIGELFF.

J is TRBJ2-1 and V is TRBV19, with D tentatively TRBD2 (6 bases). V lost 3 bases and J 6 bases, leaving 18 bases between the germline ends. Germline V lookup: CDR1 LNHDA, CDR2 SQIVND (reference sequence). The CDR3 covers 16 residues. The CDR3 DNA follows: TGTGCCAGTAGTATTGGACGGGCGGGATTGGGCAATGAGCAGTTCTTC. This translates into CASSIGRAGLGNEQFF.

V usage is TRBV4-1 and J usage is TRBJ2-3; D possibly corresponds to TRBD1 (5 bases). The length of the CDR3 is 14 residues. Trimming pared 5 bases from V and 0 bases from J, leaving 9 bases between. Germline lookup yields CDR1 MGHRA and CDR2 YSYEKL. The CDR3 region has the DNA TGCGCCAGCAGCTACGGACATAGCACAGATACGCAGTATTTT. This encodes CASSYGHSTDTQYF.

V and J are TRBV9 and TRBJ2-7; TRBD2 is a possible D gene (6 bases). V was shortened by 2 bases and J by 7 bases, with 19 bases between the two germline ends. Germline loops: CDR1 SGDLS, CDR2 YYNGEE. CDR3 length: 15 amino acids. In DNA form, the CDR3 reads TGTGCCAGCAGCGTTAGCGGAACCTCCCTCGGGGAGCAGTACTTC. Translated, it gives CASSVSGTSLGEQYF.

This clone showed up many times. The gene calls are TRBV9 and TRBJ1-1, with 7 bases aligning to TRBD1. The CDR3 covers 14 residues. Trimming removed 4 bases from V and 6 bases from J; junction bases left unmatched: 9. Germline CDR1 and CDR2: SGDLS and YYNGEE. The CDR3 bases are TGTGCCAGCAGCCCCCGGACAGGTGATGCTGAAGCTTTCTTT. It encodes CASSPRTGDAEAFF.

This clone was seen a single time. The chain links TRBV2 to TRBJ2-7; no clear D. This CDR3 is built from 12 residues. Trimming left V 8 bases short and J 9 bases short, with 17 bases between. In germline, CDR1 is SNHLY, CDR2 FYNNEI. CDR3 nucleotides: TGTGCCAGCGGAATCCTCTTAACGGGGCAGTACTTC. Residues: CASGILLTGQYF.

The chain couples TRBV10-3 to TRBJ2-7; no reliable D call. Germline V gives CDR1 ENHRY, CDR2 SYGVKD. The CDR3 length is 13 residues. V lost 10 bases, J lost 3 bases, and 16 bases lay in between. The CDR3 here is CATRTPSGYEQYF. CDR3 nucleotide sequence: TGTGCCACCCGTACACCCTCAGGCTACGAGCAGTACTTC.

This CDR3 reads CASSIGASGRVNTGELFF. CDR3 nucleotides: TGTGCCAGTAGTATTGGCGCTAGCGGGAGGGTGAACACCGGGGAGCTGTTTTTT. The rearrangement links TRBV19 to TRBJ2-2; 12 bases align to TRBD2. This CDR3 comprises 18 residues. Looked up from germline, CDR1 is LNHDA and CDR2 is SQIVND (reference sequence). V shed 3 bases and J 1 base; nucleotides not matched to a gene: 6.

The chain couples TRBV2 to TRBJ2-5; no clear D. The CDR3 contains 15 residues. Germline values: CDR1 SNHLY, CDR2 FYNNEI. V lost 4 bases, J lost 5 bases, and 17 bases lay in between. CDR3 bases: TGTGCCAGCAGTGGGATATCGACTCCCGGGGAGACCCAGTACTTC. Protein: CASSGISTPGETQYF.

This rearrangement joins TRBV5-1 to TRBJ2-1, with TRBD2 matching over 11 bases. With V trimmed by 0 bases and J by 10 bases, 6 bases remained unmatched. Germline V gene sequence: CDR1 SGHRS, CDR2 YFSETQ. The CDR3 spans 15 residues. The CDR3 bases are TGCGCCAGCAGCTTGGATAGCGGGAGGGCCAGGGAGCAGTTCTTC. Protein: CASSLDSGRAREQFF. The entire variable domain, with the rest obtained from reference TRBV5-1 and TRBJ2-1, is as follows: KAGVTQTPRYLIKTRGQQVTLSCSPISGHRSVSWYQQTPGQGLQFLFEYFSETQRNKGNFPGRFSGRQFSNSRSEMNVSTLELGDSALYLCASSLDSGRAREQFFGPGTRLTVL.